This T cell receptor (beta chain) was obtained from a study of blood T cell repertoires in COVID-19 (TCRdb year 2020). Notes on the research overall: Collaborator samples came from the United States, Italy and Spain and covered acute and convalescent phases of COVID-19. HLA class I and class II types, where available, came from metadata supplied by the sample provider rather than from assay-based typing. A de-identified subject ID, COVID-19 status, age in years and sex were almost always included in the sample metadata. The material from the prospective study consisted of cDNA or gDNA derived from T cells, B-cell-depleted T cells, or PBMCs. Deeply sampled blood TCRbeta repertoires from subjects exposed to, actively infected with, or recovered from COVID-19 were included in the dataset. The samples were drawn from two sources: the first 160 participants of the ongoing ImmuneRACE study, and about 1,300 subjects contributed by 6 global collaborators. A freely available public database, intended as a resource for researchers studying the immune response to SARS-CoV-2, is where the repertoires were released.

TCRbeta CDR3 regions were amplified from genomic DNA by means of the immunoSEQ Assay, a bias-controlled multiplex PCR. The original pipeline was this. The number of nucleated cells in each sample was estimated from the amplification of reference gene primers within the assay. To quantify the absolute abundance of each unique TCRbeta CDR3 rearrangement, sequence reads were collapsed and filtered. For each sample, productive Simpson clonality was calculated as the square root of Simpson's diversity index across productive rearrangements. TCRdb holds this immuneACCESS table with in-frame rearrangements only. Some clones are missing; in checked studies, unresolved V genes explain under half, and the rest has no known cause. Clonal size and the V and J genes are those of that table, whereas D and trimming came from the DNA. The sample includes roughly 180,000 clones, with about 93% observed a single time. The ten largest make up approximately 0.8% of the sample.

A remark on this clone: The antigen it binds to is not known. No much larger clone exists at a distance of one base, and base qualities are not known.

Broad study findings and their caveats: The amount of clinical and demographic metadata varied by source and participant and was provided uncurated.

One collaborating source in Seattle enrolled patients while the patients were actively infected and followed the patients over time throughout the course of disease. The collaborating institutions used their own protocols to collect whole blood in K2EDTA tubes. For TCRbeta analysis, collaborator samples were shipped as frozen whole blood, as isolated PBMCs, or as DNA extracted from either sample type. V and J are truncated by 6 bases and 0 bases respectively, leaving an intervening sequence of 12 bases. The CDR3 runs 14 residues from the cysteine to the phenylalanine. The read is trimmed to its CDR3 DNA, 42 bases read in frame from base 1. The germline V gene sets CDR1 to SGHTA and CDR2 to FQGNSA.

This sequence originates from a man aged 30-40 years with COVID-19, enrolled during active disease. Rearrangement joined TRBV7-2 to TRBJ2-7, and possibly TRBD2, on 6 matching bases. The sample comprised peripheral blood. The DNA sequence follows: TGTGCCAGCAGTTGGGACGGGGGCTCCTACGAGCAGTACTTC. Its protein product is CASSWDGGSYEQYF.